These T cell receptor beta chains were read from a single sample in a study of T-cell memory formation after mild COVID-19. Each CDR3 protein gets one entry after TCRdb re-called the 5' RACE reads with MiXCR. The table records a few hundred thousand distinct CDR3 sequences, less than 25% of them present only once. Sequences were obtained from PBMCs or a T cell subset sorted from them (not recorded which). These receptors originate from an adult woman who had mild COVID-19 (a few samples of this study predate the infection). Cell type and time point are not known. CDR3s include the opening cysteine and the closing phenylalanine or tryptophan. A D gene is named only where the DNA matches it firmly. Size tells how often a clone was seen (once, few, many) or the class of an expanded clone, and some rows leave it out.

>TRBV24-1|NA|TRBD1|TRBJ2-7
TGTGCCACCAGTGACGCCCCGGGACAGGGGTTGGACGAGCAGTACTTC
CATSDAPGQGLDEQYF
>TRBV2|NA|TRBD1|TRBJ2-5
TGTGCCAGCAGTGTGGGACAGGGGATGCGGGAGACCCAGTACTTC
CASSVGQGMRETQYF
>TRBV5-1|NA|TRBD1|TRBJ1-6
TGCGCCAGCAGCTTTGACAGGGCCTCCTATAATTCACCCCTCCACTTT
CASSFDRASYNSPLHF
>TRBV29-1|few|TRBD2|TRBJ2-5
TGCAGCGCCCGACGGGGGGGCCTGCAAGAGACCCAGTACTTC
CSARRGGLQETQYF
>TRBV2|NA|NA|TRBJ2-1
TGTGCCAGCAGTGAAAGGCGGCTCGCCTTTTACAATGAGCAGTTCTTC
CASSERRLAFYNEQFF
>TRBV7-2|NA|NA|TRBJ1-5
TGTGCCAGCAGCCCACCAGGCCTCGAGTCCCAGCCCCAGCATTTT
CASSPPGLESQPQHF
>TRBV10-3|NA|NA|TRBJ2-3
TGTGCCATCAGTGAGTCGTTGGAGGGTACGCAGTATTTT
CAISESLEGTQYF
>TRBV7-8|NA|NA|TRBJ1-2
TGTGCCAGCAGAAACCCGGGCGCGAACTATGGCTACACCTTC
CASRNPGANYGYTF
>TRBV5-6|once|NA|TRBJ1-1
TGTGCCAGCAGCTTGAGGGGGGCAATAGCTGAAGCTTTCTTT
CASSLRGAIAEAFF
>TRBV23-1|NA|TRBD1|TRBJ1-5
TGCGCCAGCAGTCACGGGTCACAGGGGCGAAATCAGCCCCAGCATTTT
CASSHGSQGRNQPQHF
>TRBV7-2|few|TRBD2|TRBJ2-3
TGTGCCAGCAGCTTAGCGGCCAAGAGGACTAGCGGGCGGAACCCCACAGATACGCAGTATTTT
CASSLAAKRTSGRNPTDTQYF
>TRBV5-1|few|NA|TRBJ2-5
TGCGCCAGCAGACAAGATGGGATGCAAGAGACCCAGTACTTC
CASRQDGMQETQYF
>TRBV7-3|NA|TRBD1|TRBJ2-7
TGTGCCAGCAGCGTAGACAGGGGTCGAAACGAGCAGTACTTC
CASSVDRGRNEQYF
>TRBV7-9|NA|TRBD2|TRBJ2-1
TGTGCCAGCAGCTTCACTAGCGGGAGCAATGAGCAGTTCTTC
CASSFTSGSNEQFF
>TRBV6-5|few|TRBD1|TRBJ1-2
TGTGCCAGCAGTTACCTGCGTTCCGGGACAGGGCGCGGCTACACCTTC
CASSYLRSGTGRGYTF
>TRBV7-2|few|NA|TRBJ2-3
TGTGCCAGCAGCTCAGGAGGGGGGTTAGGATCTTCAGATACGCAGTATTTT
CASSSGGGLGSSDTQYF
>TRBV25-1|NA|NA|TRBJ2-7
TGTGCCAGCAGTCCCTACGGGCAGGGGCACGAGCAGTACTTC
CASSPYGQGHEQYF
>TRBV4-3|NA|NA|TRBJ2-3
TGCGCCAGCGGCCTTAAGGTACCCATAAGCACAGATACGCAGTATTTT
CASGLKVPISTDTQYF
>TRBV29-1|few|NA|TRBJ1-2
TGCAGCGTTGGAACAGCGGACTATGGCTACACCTTC
CSVGTADYGYTF
>TRBV24-1|many|TRBD2|TRBJ2-1
TGTGCCACCAGTGATTCCGGGACTATGAGGTATGAGCAGTTCTTC
CATSDSGTMRYEQFF
>TRBV3-1|few|NA|TRBJ2-7
TGTGCCAGCAGCCATGGGGATAGGGGACCTTCCTACGAGCAGTACTTC
CASSHGDRGPSYEQYF
>TRBV3-1|NA|NA|TRBJ1-5
TGTGCCAGCAGCCAAGTAGGATCTGGTCAGCCCCAGCATTTT
CASSQVGSGQPQHF
>TRBV7-2|NA|TRBD2|TRBJ2-7
TGTGCCAGCAGCTTACCTGCTAGCGGGAGGGGATCCTACGAGCAGTACTTC
CASSLPASGRGSYEQYF
>TRBV4-1|NA|NA|TRBJ1-5
TGCGCCAGCAGCCAAGATGTCAGGGGATATCAGCCCCAGCATTTT
CASSQDVRGYQPQHF
>TRBV3-1|NA|NA|TRBJ2-7
TGTGCCAGCAGCCTTTCCTCCGGGACTTTTAGCTCCTACGAGCAGTACTTC
CASSLSSGTFSSYEQYF
>TRBV5-1|few|NA|TRBJ1-1
TGCGCCAGCAGCCCCGGGACAACGAACACTGAAGCTTTCTTT
CASSPGTTNTEAFF
>TRBV7-9|NA|NA|TRBJ2-3
TGTGCCAGCAGCTTACCTTCAATGGGCTTAGCAGGAGATACGCAGTATTTT
CASSLPSMGLAGDTQYF
>TRBV20-1|NA|NA|TRBJ1-1
TGCAGTGCTAGCCTCCGAGTGGAAGCTTTCTTT
CSASLRVEAFF
>TRBV11-2|NA|TRBD2|TRBJ2-1
TGTGCCAGCAGCTCCAACGGGGCGGGACTAACTTACAATGAGCAGTTCTTC
CASSSNGAGLTYNEQFF
>TRBV6-2/TRBV6-3|NA|NA|TRBJ2-2
TGTGCCAGCAGTCGGGATCTGAACACCGGGGAGCTGTTTTTT
CASSRDLNTGELFF
>TRBV7-6|few|NA|TRBJ2-7
TGTGCCAGCAGCCTGGGACATAACTCCTACGAGCAGTACTTC
CASSLGHNSYEQYF
>TRBV27|NA|TRBD2|TRBJ2-3
TGTGCCAGTTCGGGACTAGCCGGTTTCGGCACAGATACGCAGTATTTT
CASSGLAGFGTDTQYF
>TRBV29-1|once|TRBD2|TRBJ2-5
TGCAGCGTCTCCTGGGCGGGGGAAGAGACCCAGTACTTC
CSVSWAGEETQYF
>TRBV5-6|NA|TRBD1|TRBJ2-1
TGTGCCAGCACCTTGAGAGTGGACAGGGAAAATGAGCAGTTCTTC
CASTLRVDRENEQFF
>TRBV7-8|many|TRBD2|TRBJ2-1
TGTGCCAGCAGTTCCCCCCGTAGCGGGAGAGACAATGAGCAGTTCTTC
CASSSPRSGRDNEQFF
>TRBV5-1|few|TRBD1|TRBJ2-6
TGCGCCAGCAGCTGGGGACAGACCTCTGGGGCCAACGTCCTGACTTTC
CASSWGQTSGANVLTF
>TRBV7-6|NA|NA|TRBJ2-7
TGTGCCAGCAGCTTAGGACGCGGGAGGGGACAGGGATTCTACGAGCAGTACTTC
CASSLGRGRGQGFYEQYF
>TRBV7-9|few|NA|TRBJ2-5
TGTGCCAGCAGCTTAGGTCGGGCTTCTGCAGAGACCCAGTACTTC
CASSLGRASAETQYF
>TRBV6-1|few|NA|TRBJ1-2
TGTGCCAGCAGTGAGCCGGGACGGTGGCTGGGCTACACCTTC
CASSEPGRWLGYTF
>TRBV7-3|few|NA|TRBJ2-1
TGTGCCAGCAGAGAGAGCTCCTACAATGAGCAGTTCTTC
CASRESSYNEQFF
>TRBV9|NA|NA|TRBJ2-3
TGTGCCAGCAGCGTAGGGGCGGACGGGTCTACGCAGTATTTT
CASSVGADGSTQYF
>TRBV4-3|NA|TRBD1|TRBJ1-5
TGCGCCAGCAGCCTTGACAGGGGACTTGAGCAGCCCCAGCATTTT
CASSLDRGLEQPQHF
>TRBV5-6|few|TRBD1|TRBJ2-1
TGTGCCAGCAGCTTGTGGGACAGGGTCTACAATGAGCAGTTCTTC
CASSLWDRVYNEQFF
>TRBV25-1|few|TRBD1|TRBJ2-7
TGTGCCAGCAGTGAAGGGAAGGGGGCGGCCTACGAGCAGTACTTC
CASSEGKGAAYEQYF
>TRBV19|NA|NA|TRBJ2-6
TGTGCCAGTGCGGGGACGTACAATTCTGGGGCCAACGTCCTGACTTTC
CASAGTYNSGANVLTF
>TRBV30|few|NA|TRBJ2-3
TGTGCCTGGAGTCCACACAGGGGCACAGATACGCAGTATTTT
CAWSPHRGTDTQYF
>TRBV12-3/TRBV12-4|many|NA|TRBJ2-3
TGTGCCAGCAGTTTGGGCGGGGTAGGGGATACGCAGTATTTT
CASSLGGVGDTQYF
>TRBV7-9|NA|NA|TRBJ1-2
TGTGCCAGCAGCTCGGGGGCGAGATTCAACTATGGCTACACCTTC
CASSSGARFNYGYTF
>TRBV6-2/TRBV6-3|NA|NA|TRBJ2-1
TGTGCCAGCAGTGCCAGGGGCGCACGGGCCTACAATGAGCAGTTCTTC
CASSARGARAYNEQFF
>TRBV29-1|few|NA|TRBJ2-7
TGCAGCGTTGAAGTCGCAGGGAACTCCTACGAGCAGTACTTC
CSVEVAGNSYEQYF
>TRBV5-1|few|NA|TRBJ1-1
TGCGCCAGCAGCTTGGAGGCACCCCCGAACACTGAAGCTTTCTTT
CASSLEAPPNTEAFF
>TRBV7-8|NA|NA|TRBJ2-2
TGTGCCAGCAGCTTCGGGCTGGGCGGCGGGGAGCTGTTTTTT
CASSFGLGGGELFF
>TRBV27|few|NA|TRBJ2-7
TGTGCCAGCAGTCCTAATGACAGGGAGGACGAGCAGTACTTC
CASSPNDREDEQYF